The source of this TCR beta chain is a study of shared clonotypes between healthy human individuals. On the study more broadly: CD4 naive cells filled three plates per donor, CD4 memory three, CD8 naive two and CD8 memory one. Points from the study as a whole: Incompleteness in sorted-subset sequencing, despite large depth, was shown by rarefaction. Generation probability values for non-shared clonotypes were lower than those for clonotypes shared by all four donors.

Note on this clone: Its specificity is not known.

Sequencing used immunoSEQ multiplex PCR; TCRdb keeps in-frame clones, though not all of them. The sample lists 190,000 or so clones, about 93% seen once, with around 0.067% in the top ten. CDR3 length equals 13 residues. Germline assignment: CDR1 KGHSH and CDR2 LQKENI. Trimming took off 3 bases at V and 8 bases at J, with 11 bases between the two ends. This chain connects TRBV18 to TRBJ2-1, with D unresolved. Sequencing was done on a sample of naive CD4+ T cells sorted from blood. The subset denotes: CD45RA+ positively selected. The clonotype was recovered from a woman in her twenties or thirties in good health. The CDR3 DNA reads as TGTGCCAGCTCACCGCCCAGTACCCATGAGCAGTTCTTC. It yields the protein CASSPPSTHEQFF.